The clone carrying this TCR beta chain was recorded a few times. V was cut by 3 bases and J by 4 bases, with 7 bases left in between. The CDR3 is 13 residues long. Germline V CDR1 and CDR2: LNHDA, SQIVND (reference sequence). The data belong to a study of blood T cell repertoires in COVID-19. Study background: Some COVID-19 samples were acute and others convalescent; all came from the United States, Italy and Spain.

The repertoire was sequenced with immunoSEQ multiplex PCR; TCRdb's copy has only in-frame clones and lacks some. The table includes approximately 74,000 clones, approximately 78% detected once. V gene TRBV19 combines with J gene TRBJ1-5; D is undetermined. The sequenced sample consisted of peripheral blood. The sequence came from a woman at least 80 years old with active or convalescent COVID-19. CDR3 sequence (DNA): TGTGCCAGTAGTATCGACAAGAATCAGCCCCAGCATTTT. This encodes CASSIDKNQPQHF. Full variable domain (rest looked up from reference TRBV19 and TRBJ1-5): DGGITQSPKYLFRKEGQNVTLSCEQNLNHDAMYWYRQDPGQGLRLIYYSQIVNDFQKGDIAEGYSVSREKKESFPLTVTSAQKNPTAFYLCASSIDKNQPQHFGDGTRLSIL.